This T cell receptor (beta chain) was sequenced in a study of regulatory T cells in long-lasting Graves disease. General study points: Comparison showed that persistent patients shared more public clonotypes (about 2,800) than new patients (over 950). Peripheral blood was the sole material, not thyroid tissue.

The TCR beta library used iRepertoire HTBI primers with Arm-PCR amplification of CDR3. TCRdb re-analysed the multiplex PCR reads in MiXCR, keeping a single row per CDR3 protein. The sample includes about 400,000 distinct CDR3 sequences, about a fifth seen only once; the top ten take around 21%. The table lists this clonotype with many counts. The antigen is undetermined. The germline gives CDR1 DFQATT, CDR2 SNEGSKA (reference sequence). Unmatched junction bases numbered 11, after V lost 6 bases and J lost 2 bases. The CDR3 runs to 15 residues. This sample's time point: persistent/refractory GD, antithyroid drugs over 5 years with positive TRAb. Construction of the TCR library relied on RNA isolated from PBMCs.

The rearrangement joins TRBV20-1 to TRBJ2-7, with 9 bases that match TRBD2. This TCR was recovered from a female donor with Graves disease. The starting material was peripheral blood mononuclear cells (PBMCs), obtained when the disease was refractory, from a patient treated with antithyroid drugs. This CDR3 reads CSATRRTSETYEQYF. CDR3 DNA sequence: TGCAGTGCCACCAGGAGGACTAGCGAGACCTACGAGCAGTACTTC.